Included here is one T cell receptor (beta chain) sequence, with context. No antigen is known for it. This PCR relied on a set of 60 Vbeta primers and 13 Jbeta primers. Profiled with immunoSEQ multiplex PCR; TCRdb holds only in-frame clones, not every one. The sample lists roughly 150,000 clones; under 70% were seen once. This specimen comes from a study of cytomegalovirus exposure and HLA in healthy donors. The study, taken as a whole, reports: The presence/absence work took it that sequencing depth was about the same across donors. It was in a later analysis that TCR association rates were seen to vary by HLA locus, highest for DRB1 and lowest for HLA-C.

The sequence was obtained from a woman in her twenties or thirties in good health and CMV-seropositive. Sequencing was carried out using PBMCs.

CDR3 protein: CASSLGGRGTQYF. DNA of the CDR3: TGCGCCAGCAGCTTGGGCGGCAGGGGAACGCAGTATTTT. The gene calls are TRBV5-1 and TRBJ2-3; possibly TRBD1 for D (6 bases). V dropped 0 bases and J dropped 9 bases, with 11 bases sitting between them. The CDR3 has 13 residues. Germline CDR1 reads SGHRS; CDR2 reads YFSETQ.